This record concerns one T cell receptor beta chain sequence. What this receptor recognizes is not known. No quality values exist for individual bases; no much larger clone is one base distant. In Seattle, one collaborating source enrolled patients while the infection was active and tracked those patients longitudinally over the course of disease. Collaborating institutions collected whole blood in K2EDTA tubes following their own protocols. For TCRbeta analysis, collaborator samples were shipped as frozen whole blood, as isolated PBMCs, or as DNA extracted from either sample type. The immunoSEQ Assay, a bias-controlled multiplex PCR, was used to amplify TCRbeta CDR3 regions from genomic DNA. The original methods were these. Nucleated cell counts per sample were estimated from amplification of reference gene primers within the assay. To quantify the absolute abundance of each unique TCRbeta CDR3 rearrangement, sequence reads were collapsed and filtered. For each sample, productive Simpson clonality was calculated as the square root of Simpson's diversity index over productive rearrangements. Sourced from immuneACCESS, this table was stored by TCRdb with only in-frame sequences that have V and J called. A share of the clones is absent; for the studies checked, an unresolved V gene accounts for under half, and the remainder has no known explanation. For V, J and clone size, that table is used; D and trimming come from the DNA. The table for this sample lists some 73,000 clones; 86% of them were counted only once. The ten largest clones capture about 5.7% of the sample.

These data belong to a study of blood T cell repertoires in COVID-19 (TCRdb year 2020). Concerning the study at large: The collaborator samples originated in the United States, Italy and Spain and spanned the acute and convalescent phases of COVID-19. The material from the prospective study consisted of cDNA or gDNA derived from T cells, B-cell-depleted T cells, or PBMCs. The dataset comprised deeply sampled blood TCRbeta repertoires from subjects exposed to, actively infected with, or recovered from COVID-19. The repertoires were released in a freely available public database intended as a resource for research on the immune response to SARS-CoV-2. The samples were drawn from two sources: the first 160 participants of the ongoing ImmuneRACE study, and 950 to 1,500 subjects contributed by 6 global collaborators. A de-identified subject ID, COVID-19 status, age in years and sex were almost always included in the sample metadata. Where available, HLA class I and class II types were obtained from metadata supplied by the sample provider rather than from assay-based typing. Paper-wide results and their limitations: Clinical and demographic metadata were provided uncurated, with the amount varying by source and participant.

Sequencing was done on a sample of peripheral blood. The clonotype comes from a man aged 80 or over with COVID-19, enrolled during active disease.

The CDR3 sequence is CASSTRDRVSSGANVLTF. The nucleotide sequence is TGTGCCAGTAGTACCCGGGACAGGGTAAGCTCTGGGGCCAACGTCCTGACTTTC. The V and J genes are TRBV19 and TRBJ2-6, with 9 bases matching TRBD1. The junction shows trimming of 4 bases on V and 0 bases on J, and the gene matches do not reach 7 bases of it. The CDR3 sequence holds 18 residues, the cysteine and phenylalanine included. The retained sequence is limited to the CDR3, 54 bases, with the frame set at the first base. The CDR1 and CDR2 encoded by the germline V gene (reference sequence) are LNHDA and SQIVND.